This T cell receptor (beta chain) was profiled in a study of cytomegalovirus exposure and HLA in healthy donors (dated by TCRdb to about 2017). For the study in its entirety: An earlier analysis of roughly 570 of the donors reported 250 to 350 Gb of sequence data and approximately 120 million unique TCR beta sequences obtained from approximately 180 million T cells. A later analysis re-examined previously published TCR beta repertoires from roughly 650 donors and added high-resolution HLA genotyping to investigate patterns of TCR occurrence. The study aimed to test whether signatures of past pathogen exposure could be identified by cataloging public T cell receptors. Among almost 400 genotyped donors of the cohort, an average of 235,054 unique TCR beta nucleotide sequences were sequenced per donor, about a sixth of them non-productive. Typing coverage differed by locus: A, B, C, DRB1 and DQB1 were typed in roughly 620-640 donors, DQA1 in 500 to 550, DPA1 in 600 to 610, and DPB1 in just under 490. Five DR-DQ haplotypes were treated as single units for association and clustering because of strong linkage in the cohort. Alongside the repertoire data, information on donor age, sex, ethnicity and CMV serostatus was compiled. An earlier analysis of 587 of the donors applied high-throughput TCR beta sequencing to assess whether each TCR beta V gene segment acted as functional or pseudogenic. In addition to the first cohort of 666 subjects, a separate validation cohort of under 150 different subjects was used. In the later analysis, no new phenotypic data were used to find candidate immune exposures; instead, reliance was placed on TCR beta sequences and their occurrence across donors. In a later genetic analysis, genome-wide SNP genotypes for about 60% of the 666 donors were used, and that subset was treated as a discovery cohort. Among the approximately 400 genotyped donors, under 90% belonged to the genetic ancestry cluster associated with self-reported Caucasian donors. HLA typing covered class I and class II loci at four-digit resolution. Every repertoire in the discovery cohort had been generated on one and the same sequencing platform. The study profiled the T cell repertoires of hundreds of subjects by immunosequencing and related them to cytomegalovirus serostatus. The study combined high-throughput TCR immunosequencing, statistical association of individual TCRs with disease status, and machine learning to predict cytomegalovirus infection status. An early release covering about 600 HLA-typed donors comprised approximately 300 gigabases of sequencing data and roughly 85 million unique TCR sequences.

CDR1 and CDR2 are drawn from the germline V gene: ENHRY, SYGVKD. From its cysteine to its phenylalanine, the CDR3 spans 10 amino acids. Here the CDR3 DNA is all that survives: 30 bases in frame from base 1. The receptor library was made with the immunoSEQ multiplex PCR assay. The multiplex PCR relied on a mix of 60 forward primers for TCR Vbeta segments and 13 reverse primers for TCR Jbeta segments. Amplification of the CDR3 region of rearranged TCR beta genes was performed with a multiplex PCR assay on genomic DNA. Amplified TCR beta libraries were sequenced as 87-base-pair reads on the Illumina HiSeq System. The original pipeline was this. In a later analysis, some 80 million unique TCR beta chains were counted across the approximately 670 repertoires, and roughly 11 million of these chains were shared by at least two donors. To remove PCR and sequencing errors, raw reads were error-corrected and collapsed into unique sequences using a nearest-neighbor algorithm that merged closely related sequences. V, D and J gene segments were assigned by aligning CDR3 sequences to IMGT reference sequences. For a sequence to be retained, at least a six-nucleotide match to both a V gene segment and a J gene segment was required. A rearrangement was called productive if the CDR3 had no stop codons and remained in frame with V and J, and every other rearrangement was called non-productive. CDR3 was defined by IMGT convention, running from the second conserved V-encoded cysteine to the conserved J-encoded phenylalanine. The earlier analysis of about 590 of the donors excluded sequences that lacked an unambiguous match to a single V gene segment. In an earlier analysis of 587 of the donors, V segments were called functional above 56.7% productive rearrangements and were called segregating when the between-donor standard deviation exceeded 5%. A statistical classification framework was built for diagnosing cytomegalovirus status from the catalog of TCR beta chain sequences. In a later analysis, V and J genes were assigned by comparing TCR nucleotide sequences against IMGT/GENE-DB human TR gene sequences. The TCRdist pipeline was used in a later analysis to assign CDR3 sequences and most-parsimonious VDJ recombination scenarios. A later analysis defined each TCR beta chain by its CDR3 amino acid sequence plus V-gene family, and excluded reads lacking a unique V-gene family. As a way to deal with suspected cross-contamination and a sequencing artifact, a later analysis dropped 450 to 600 nucleotide sequences that were highly shared and had low generation probability. In a later analysis, a clonal expansion index for each public chain was calculated from normalized within-repertoire ranks of inferred template counts. Generation probabilities in a later analysis came from a VDJ recombination model fitted to out-of-frame rearrangements, and those results were checked against IGoR. A later analysis scored TCR-TCR, TCR-HLA and TCR-CMV co-occurrence with hypergeometric tests, applying a repertoire-size bias correction to TCR pairs. In a later analysis, false discovery rates were estimated by permuting HLA or CMV assignments 20 times. In a later analysis, co-occurring TCRs were grouped using DBSCAN, and TCRdist sequence similarity was added for clustering within HLA-allele-positive subsets. For co-occurrence clustering, repertoires with fewer than 30,000 or more than 120,000 public chains were excluded, along with roughly five repertoires with anomalous nucleotide sharing. The table comes from immuneACCESS by way of TCRdb, which keeps in-frame sequences with V and J called. Part of the clones is missing from these tables; in studies checked, under half for an unresolved V gene and the rest for unknown reasons. D and trimming were read from the DNA, whereas the V and J calls and clone size are those reported in that table. This sample gives fewer than 150,000 clones in total; 80% of them show up just once. The ten top clones hold 1% of the sample.

Study-wide conclusions, independent of this receptor: Because HLA typing was missing for some donors at each locus, association tests included only the typed subset. Because the 87-base-pair reads could not distinguish some IMGT-functional V segments, including TRBV6-2 and TRBV6-3, those segments were excluded. In a later analysis, HLA-associated TCR beta chains showed more clonal expansion and lower generation probabilities than non-associated chains that were equally common. A further reported finding was that TCR beta sequences accurately predicted the HLA-A and HLA-B alleles for most subjects in the first cohort. At a false discovery rate of 0.05, a later analysis linked under 20,000 TCR beta sequences to specific HLA alleles. Because counts were too low, 15 to 20 rarely observed V segments, including chromosome 9 orphons, were excluded from the earlier analysis of 587 of the donors. A group of highly shared sequence variants was considered likely to be a technical artifact of the sequencing pipeline. In a later analysis, several top co-occurrence clusters were reported to appear linked to parvovirus B19, influenza, CMV and Epstein-Barr virus. Most TCR sequences were seen in very few donors, while some public TCRs were found in many individuals. Linkage disequilibrium might explain the correlated functional status among segregating V segments, but an unknown experimental factor could not be ruled out. In a later analysis, most CMV-associated TCR beta chains were found to appear HLA-restricted, with HLA associations seemingly driven largely by CMV exposure. When HLA alleles, especially DR and DQ, strongly co-occurred, attributing TCR associations to individual alleles was difficult. Presence/absence analyses assumed roughly uniform sequencing depth across donors, an assumption that may not hold. In a later analysis, TCR association rates were found to vary across HLA loci, with the most associated TCRs seen for DRB1 alleles and the fewest for HLA-C alleles. In vitro tests confirmed that a few of the cytomegalovirus-associated TCR beta chains recognize cytomegalovirus antigens. Broadly in line with IMGT annotations, most TCR beta V segments showed up in productive rearrangements about 90% or about 30% of the time in an earlier analysis of several hundred of the donors. The classifier was reported to diagnose cytomegalovirus status with high specificity and sensitivity in both the original cohort and the validation cohort. In this cohort, only TCR beta chains were sequenced, and detectable features were limited by the absence of alpha or paired-chain data. Compared with the approximately 670-donor mean, donors in an Asian-associated ancestry cluster had fewer N-insertions in productive TCRs, according to a later genetic analysis. According to the authors, the approach could potentially be generalized to other disease states and immunological phenotypes. An association between a missense DCLRE1C variant and V-gene and J-gene trimming of TCR beta chains was found in a later genetic analysis and replicated in an independent cohort. The study listed 150 to 200 TCR beta chains as associated with cytomegalovirus. Immune exposure information for the cohort was limited to CMV serostatus.

This clone was seen a few times. Which antigen it targets is not known. Germline is not matched at one junction end, which may reflect a read error. In total, just over 650 healthy bone marrow donors made up the cohort. At the time of sampling, every cohort member was nominally healthy, though immune exposures that went unrecorded were likely present. The donor was CMV seronegative and was included in the group of a few hundred seronegative cohort members. Each donor provided a peripheral blood sample, and peripheral blood mononuclear cells were used for TCR beta sequencing. The Qiagen DNeasy Blood Extraction Kit was used to extract genomic DNA from the blood cell samples.

Sequencing was carried out using PBMCs. This TCR derives from a man aged 35-49 years in good health and CMV-seronegative. The chain links TRBV10-3 with TRBJ1-1, and TRBD1 matches 9 of the central bases. The CDR3 loop reads CAIRETGGPF. The sequenced DNA: TGTGCCATCAGGGAGACAGGGGGGCCCTTT.